Listed here are 30 T cell receptor beta chains from one sample, sequenced in a study of vaccination and CD4 T cells after COVID-19 (dated by TCRdb to 2021 to 2024). The library was obtained by PCR. These reads were obtained on an Illumina iSeq 100. DNA from cultured CD4+ T cells was subjected to TCR sequencing with the Oncomine TCR Beta short-read assay at the Johns Hopkins FTIC core. TCRdb passed the public sequencing reads through fastp at Q25 and MiXCR, retaining productive beta sequences. Each record represents a unique CDR3 protein, reported with the most common genes and DNA among its rows. The sample table shows more than 7,000 distinct CDR3 sequences, and 64% are seen once. The ten largest account for about 30% of the sample. No antigen has been assigned to these receptors. The treatment or condition label here, explained by the study, means: roughly 11-day PBMC culture with coronavirus spike peptide pools or control peptides (ViraFEST assay).

Sequenced sample: CD4+ T cells from blood, cultured in vitro. The receptors derive from a human donor who had recovered from COVID-19.

This chain uses TRBV19 with TRBJ2-3, with 8 bases aligning to TRBD2. The CDR3 extends over 15 amino acids. CDR1 is LNHDA, CDR2 SQIVND, per germline (reference sequence). Unmatched junction bases numbered 7, after V lost 6 bases and J lost 2 bases. The CDR3 sequence: CASSRYSGATDTQYF. The CDR3 coding sequence is TGTGCCAGTAGCCGGTATAGCGGGGCCACAGATACGCAGTATTTT.

This clonotype was detected a few times. The V and J genes are TRBV6-1 and TRBJ1-2; 9 nucleotides match TRBD1. CDR1 is MNHNS, CDR2 SASEGT, per germline. J was trimmed by 8 bases and V by 4 bases; bases with no gene match: 5. The CDR3 has 13 amino acids. The CDR3 region is CASSGGGQGGYTF. Written as DNA, the CDR3 is TGTGCCAGCAGTGGGGGGGGACAGGGAGGCTACACCTTC.

This clonotype has a handful of counts. DNA for the CDR3: TGTGCCAGCAGTTGGAACAGAAACACTGAAGCTTTCTTT. It specifies CASSWNRNTEAFF. The chain employs TRBV27 and TRBJ1-1; unclear D gene. Deletions cut 4 bases from V and 2 bases from J, with 8 bases between. This CDR3 is built from 13 residues. Germline V gene data show CDR1 as MNHEY and CDR2 as SMNVEV (reference sequence).

V gene TRBV5-4 combines with J gene TRBJ2-5, with 7 bases aligning to TRBD1. V gave up 4 bases and J gave up 4 bases; unmatched junction bases: 16. Germline CDR1 is SGHNT and CDR2 is YYREEE (reference sequence). CDR3 length: 17 residues. The CDR3 sequence: CASSPPVGPGGRETQYF. In nucleotides, the CDR3 is TGTGCCAGCAGCCCCCCCGTTGGGCCAGGGGGTCGAGAGACCCAGTACTTC.

This clonotype was seen only a few times. CDR3 bases: TGTGCCAGCAGTTACTCTGGGCGGAACACTGAAGCTTTCTTT. Translating it yields CASSYSGRNTEAFF. This chain connects TRBV6-5 to TRBJ1-1, with D unclear. The germline V gene has CDR1 MNHEY and CDR2 SVGAGI. The CDR3 is 14 amino acids. V was shortened by 0 bases and J by 1 base, with 6 bases between the two germline ends.

The chain uses TRBV20-1 and TRBJ2-1; a possible D gene is TRBD1 (6 bases). Trimming stripped 6 bases from V and 7 bases from J, with 19 bases between. Per germline, CDR1 DFQATT and CDR2 SNEGSKA (reference sequence). The CDR3 extends over 14 amino acids. The CDR3 here is CSAARGTGKNEQFF. CDR3 sequence (DNA): TGCAGTGCCGCTCGGGGTACAGGGAAGAATGAGCAGTTCTTC.

V usage is TRBV28 and J usage is TRBJ1-5; TRBD1 matches 10 bases. Germline-derived CDR1 and CDR2 are MDHEN and SYDVKM. This CDR3 has 15 amino acids. The V gene end was trimmed by 6 bases and the J gene end by 7 bases; junction bases not matched to a gene: 9. In nucleotides, the CDR3 is TGTGCCAGCAGGGATAGACAGGGGGCAAGACAGCCCCAGCATTTT. Translation gives CASRDRQGARQPQHF.

V and J are TRBV6-1 and TRBJ2-3; D unresolved. Germline values: CDR1 MNHNS, CDR2 SASEGT. CDR3 size: 13 residues. V lost 7 bases to trimming and J lost 2 bases, with 10 bases between them. The DNA for the CDR3 is TGTGCCAGCAAGGAAGGGTTCACAGATACGCAGTATTTT. Translating gives CASKEGFTDTQYF.

The V call is TRBV7-9, the J call TRBJ1-1; D is perhaps TRBD1 (5 bases). The CDR3 runs 13 residues. Between the trimmed V and J ends, which lost 5 bases and 5 bases, there was a span of 12 bases. Per germline, CDR1 SEHNR and CDR2 FQNEAQ (reference sequence). This CDR3 is CASSLSGGTEAFF. As DNA, the CDR3 is TGTGCCAGCAGCCTAAGCGGGGGGACTGAAGCTTTCTTT.

The V and J genes are TRBV19 and TRBJ1-3; D is uncertain. V lost 5 bases and J 2 bases, leaving 16 bases between the germline ends. CDR3 length: 16 amino acids. Per the germline V gene, CDR1 is LNHDA and CDR2 is SQIVND (reference sequence). CDR3 protein: CASSGRSLGPGNTIYF. Here the CDR3 DNA reads TGTGCCAGTAGTGGACGTTCCCTCGGTCCTGGAAACACCATATATTTT.

The chain joins TRBV27 to TRBJ1-1; unclear D gene. The germline V gene has CDR1 MNHEY and CDR2 SMNVEV (reference sequence). V dropped 4 bases and J dropped 4 bases, with 10 bases sitting between them. CDR3 length equals 13 residues. Here the CDR3 reads CASSSQAGTEAFF. The CDR3 region has the DNA TGTGCCAGCAGTTCCCAGGCCGGCACTGAAGCTTTCTTT.

This clonotype was seen only a few times. This chain connects TRBV7-2 to TRBJ2-5; TRBD2 aligns across 13 bases. With V trimmed by 3 bases and J by 4 bases, 8 bases remained unmatched. The CDR3 spans 17 residues. Germline V gives CDR1 SGHTA, CDR2 FQGNSA. CDR3 sequence reads: CASSLGTSGAKGETQYF. DNA of the CDR3: TGTGCCAGCAGCTTGGGGACTAGCGGGGCGAAGGGAGAGACCCAGTACTTC.

The V gene is TRBV21-1, the J gene TRBJ2-1; the table's D call, TRBD1, was not checked against the DNA. TRBV21-1 is an annotated pseudogene. This CDR3 is 13 amino acids long. The CDR3 bases are TGTGCCAGCAGCAAAGAGGGCGGGGAGAGGCAGTTCTTC. This translates into CASSKEGGERQFF.

The chain employs TRBV2 and TRBJ1-1; a weak D match, TRBD1 (5 bases). CDR3 size: 16 residues. In germline, CDR1 is SNHLY, CDR2 FYNNEI. V shed 3 bases and J shed 5 bases, with 19 bases lying between them. CDR3 in amino acids: CASSERGLRVSTEAFF. The DNA of the CDR3 is TGTGCCAGCAGTGAGAGGGGCTTGAGGGTTTCAACTGAAGCTTTCTTT.

A few counts support this clonotype. The rearrangement links TRBV15 to TRBJ2-5; D ambiguous. The germline gives CDR1 LNHNV, CDR2 YYDKDF (reference sequence). Trimming shortened V by 0 bases and J by 2 bases, and 4 bases separated the two germline ends. There are 13 residues in the CDR3. The DNA of the CDR3 is TGTGCCACCAGCAGAGACCAACAAGAGACCCAGTACTTC. It yields the protein CATSRDQQETQYF.

V usage is TRBV20-1 and J usage is TRBJ1-3; D ambiguous. V gave up 1 base and J gave up 4 bases, with 8 bases separating them. CDR1 and CDR2 from the germline V gene are DFQATT and SNEGSKA (reference sequence). The CDR3 runs 13 residues. The CDR3 region has the DNA TGCAGTGCTAGAGCTGTTCCGGGAAACACCATATATTTT. Translating it yields CSARAVPGNTIYF.

The chain uses TRBV27 and TRBJ2-7; either TRBD1 or TRBD2 may fit D (7 bases each). V dropped 3 bases and J dropped 4 bases, with 13 bases sitting between them. The germline gives CDR1 MNHEY, CDR2 SMNVEV (reference sequence). This CDR3 contains 14 residues. This CDR3 reads CASSFTRGGYEQYF. The CDR3, as DNA: TGTGCCAGCAGTTTCACCAGGGGGGGATACGAGCAGTACTTC.

The chain carries TRBV5-4 and TRBJ2-7; D is perhaps TRBD2 (5 bases). CDR3 length equals 13 residues. Trimming shortened V by 2 bases and J by 2 bases, and 8 bases separated the two germline ends. Germline CDR1 and CDR2: SGHNT and YYREEE (reference sequence). CDR3 region: CASSFGEPYEQYF. The CDR3 nucleotides are TGTGCCAGCAGCTTCGGGGAACCCTACGAGCAGTACTTC.

This clonotype was observed once. The rearrangement uses TRBV18 and TRBJ1-5; D is possibly TRBD1 (6 bases). This CDR3 has 14 amino acids. Trimming took 5 bases from V and 5 from J, leaving 13 bases between them. Germline CDR1 KGHSH, CDR2 LQKENI. The CDR3 region is CASSLYRDDQPQHF. The DNA of the CDR3 is TGTGCCAGCTCATTGTACAGGGATGATCAGCCCCAGCATTTT.

The rearrangement joins TRBV6-1 to TRBJ2-3; D is perhaps TRBD1 (6 bases). Trimming removed 6 bases at V and 0 bases at J, with 16 bases between. Per the germline V gene, CDR1 is MNHNS and CDR2 is SASEGT. The CDR3 consists of 16 residues. CDR3 region: CASRIGTSYSTDTQYF. The CDR3 bases are TGTGCCAGCAGGATCGGGACAAGCTATAGCACAGATACGCAGTATTTT.

The chain joins TRBV20-1 to TRBJ2-3; a weak D match, TRBD2 (5 bases). This CDR3 contains 13 residues. Trimming stripped 1 base from V and 2 bases from J, with 7 bases between. CDR1 DFQATT and CDR2 SNEGSKA come from the germline V gene (reference sequence). This chain's CDR3 is CSARGTHTDTQYF. CDR3 DNA sequence: TGCAGTGCTAGAGGGACTCACACAGATACGCAGTATTTT.

This clonotype came up a few times. The V call is TRBV28, the J call TRBJ2-7; D gene unclear. Germline V gene data show CDR1 as MDHEN and CDR2 as SYDVKM. The CDR3 has 16 residues. Deletions cut 4 bases from V and 2 bases from J, with 18 bases between. CDR3 sequence (DNA): TGTGCCAGCAGTTCCCCCTCGCCCCTTGGGCCCTACGAGCAGTACTTC. Translation gives CASSSPSPLGPYEQYF.

This rearrangement joins TRBV11-3 to TRBJ1-2; no clear D. Germline CDR1 is SGHNT and CDR2 is YENEEA. V was clipped by 3 bases and J by 2 bases, with 13 bases between them. The CDR3 is made up of 15 amino acids. The CDR3 DNA reads TGTGCCAGCAGCTTGCGGTCCAGTGGGAACTATGGCTACACCTTC. Translation: CASSLRSSGNYGYTF.

In nucleotides, the CDR3 is TGCAGTGCTAGAAAAGCGGGGTCTGGCGGGAGTGGTGAGACCCAGTACTTC. Translation: CSARKAGSGGSGETQYF. V usage is TRBV20-1 and J usage is TRBJ2-5; 7 positions match TRBD2. J was trimmed by 5 bases and V by 2 bases; bases with no gene match: 17. CDR1 DFQATT and CDR2 SNEGSKA come from the germline V gene (reference sequence). The CDR3 runs 17 residues.

Only a few counts were recorded for this clonotype. J is TRBJ2-4 and V is TRBV20-1; the match to TRBD1 covers 7 bases. Germline-derived CDR1 and CDR2 are DFQATT and SNEGSKA (reference sequence). This CDR3 is 14 amino acids long. Losses at the gene ends were 0 bases for V and 10 bases for J; bases not matched to a gene: 9. This chain's CDR3 is CSARETGDKAIQYF. The CDR3 DNA is TGCAGTGCTAGAGAAACAGGGGACAAAGCTATTCAGTACTTC.

This chain connects TRBV15 to TRBJ1-6, with D tentatively TRBD1 (5 bases). V dropped 5 bases and J dropped 10 bases, with 21 bases sitting between them. There are 16 residues in the CDR3. In germline, CDR1 is LNHNV, CDR2 YYDKDF (reference sequence). The DNA for the CDR3 is TGTGCCACCAGCGGGGAAGCCAGGGTAATGGGGTCACCCCTCCACTTT. This encodes CATSGEARVMGSPLHF.

The gene calls are TRBV28 and TRBJ1-2; D call uncertain. CDR1 and CDR2 (germline): MDHEN, SYDVKM. The CDR3 sequence is 14 residues long. Deletions cut 4 bases from V and 1 base from J, with 10 bases between. The CDR3 spells CASSSSPINYGYTF. Written as DNA, the CDR3 is TGTGCCAGCAGTTCTTCACCGATTAACTATGGCTACACCTTC.

The rearrangement links TRBV2 to TRBJ2-3; 12 bases map to TRBD2. J was trimmed by 4 bases and V by 5 bases; bases with no gene match: 4. This CDR3 is built from 15 residues. Per the germline V gene, CDR1 is SNHLY and CDR2 is FYNNEI. The CDR3: CASSFLAGGADTQYF. As DNA, the CDR3 is TGTGCCAGCAGTTTCCTAGCGGGAGGGGCAGATACGCAGTATTTT.

V is TRBV7-6 and J is TRBJ2-6, with 12 bases lining up with TRBD1. V was clipped by 3 bases and J by 0 bases; unmatched bases: 3. Germline V gene lookup returns CDR1 SGHVS and CDR2 FNYEAQ. The CDR3 runs to 18 residues. The CDR3 DNA reads as TGTGCCAGCAGCTTTGGGACAGGGGGCTCCTCTGGGGCCAACGTCCTGACTTTC. It translates to CASSFGTGGSSGANVLTF.

This clonotype occurred a few times. The V call is TRBV20-1, the J call TRBJ1-2; D uncertain. The ends were cut back, 5 bases at V and 7 bases at J, with 14 bases in the middle. The CDR3 covers 12 residues. Germline V gene lookup returns CDR1 DFQATT and CDR2 SNEGSKA (reference sequence). The CDR3 loop is CSALFSSRGYTF. CDR3 DNA sequence: TGCAGTGCTTTGTTCTCCAGCCGTGGCTACACCTTC.